The rows below give T cell receptor beta chains drawn from one sample of a study of cytomegalovirus exposure and HLA in healthy donors. TCRdb's table, derived via immunoSEQ multiplex PCR, lists solely in-frame clones and lacks some. The specimen's table records around 200,000 clones. Sequencing used PBMCs. The origin of the receptors is a woman younger than 45 in good health and CMV-seropositive. The CDR3 runs from the conserved cysteine through the conserved F or W. D genes are given only for firm matches.

j_gene	d_gene	v_gene	CDR3aa	CDR3nt
TRBJ2-2	TRBD2	TRBV6-5	CASSYAGGQTGELFF	TGTGCCAGCAGTTACGCGGGGGGGCAAACCGGGGAGCTGTTTTTT
TRBJ2-7	-	TRBV28	CASTLSGPYEQYF	TGTGCCAGTACTCTTAGCGGACCCTACGAGCAGTACTTC
TRBJ2-7	-	TRBV19	CASKGESPYEQYF	TGTGCCAGTAAGGGAGAGTCTCCCTACGAGCAGTACTTC
TRBJ1-4	-	TRBV15	CATGGGPNEKLFF	TGTGCCACTGGGGGGGGGCCTAATGAAAAACTGTTTTTT
TRBJ2-7	-	TRBV7-2	CASSLDLGGRNEQYF	TGTGCCAGCAGCTTAGATCTAGGCGGTAGGAACGAGCAGTACTTC
TRBJ2-3	TRBD2	TRBV2	CASRGWTSSDTQYF	TGTGCCAGCAGGGGTTGGACTAGTAGTGATACGCAGTATTTT
TRBJ2-5	-	TRBV19	CASSIRPSGTQYF	TGTGCCAGTAGTATTCGTCCCTCGGGGACCCAGTACTTC
TRBJ2-3	TRBD2	TRBV2	CASSEAGGTGHTDTQYF	TGTGCCAGCAGTGAAGCGGGAGGGACGGGCCACACAGATACGCAGTATTTT
TRBJ2-3	TRBD2	TRBV9	CASSVVGLAGKADTQYF	TGTGCCAGCAGCGTAGTAGGACTAGCGGGAAAAGCAGATACGCAGTATTTT
TRBJ2-7	-	TRBV7-2	CASSLAQTDSYEQYF	TGTGCCAGCAGCTTAGCACAGACAGACTCCTACGAGCAGTACTTC
TRBJ1-5	TRBD1	TRBV5-1	CASSLTGTGDEWPQHF	TGCGCCAGCAGTTTAACCGGGACAGGGGACGAGTGGCCCCAGCATTTT
TRBJ2-5	TRBD2	TRBV5-1	CASSLGWTSAQETQYF	TGCGCCAGCAGCTTGGGGTGGACTAGCGCACAAGAGACCCAGTACTTC
TRBJ1-2	-	TRBV18	CASSPPNIIYGYTF	TGTGCCAGCTCACCACCGAACATTATCTATGGCTACACCTTC